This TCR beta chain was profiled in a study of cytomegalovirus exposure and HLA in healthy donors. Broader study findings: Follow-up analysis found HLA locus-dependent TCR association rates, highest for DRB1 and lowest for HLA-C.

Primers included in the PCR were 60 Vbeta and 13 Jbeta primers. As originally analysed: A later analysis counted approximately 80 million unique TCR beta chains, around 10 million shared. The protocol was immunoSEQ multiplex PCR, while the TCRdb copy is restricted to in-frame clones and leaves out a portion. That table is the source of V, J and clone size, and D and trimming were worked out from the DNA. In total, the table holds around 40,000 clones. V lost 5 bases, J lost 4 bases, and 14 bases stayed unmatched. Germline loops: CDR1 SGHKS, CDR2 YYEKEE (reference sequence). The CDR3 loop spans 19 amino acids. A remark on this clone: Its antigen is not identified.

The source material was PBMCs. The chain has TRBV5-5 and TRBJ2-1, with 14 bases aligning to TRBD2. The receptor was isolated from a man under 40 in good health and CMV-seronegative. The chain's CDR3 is CASRKRLAGGLSDYNEQFF. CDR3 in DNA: TGTGCCAGCAGAAAACGACTAGCGGGAGGGCTATCCGATTACAATGAGCAGTTCTTC.